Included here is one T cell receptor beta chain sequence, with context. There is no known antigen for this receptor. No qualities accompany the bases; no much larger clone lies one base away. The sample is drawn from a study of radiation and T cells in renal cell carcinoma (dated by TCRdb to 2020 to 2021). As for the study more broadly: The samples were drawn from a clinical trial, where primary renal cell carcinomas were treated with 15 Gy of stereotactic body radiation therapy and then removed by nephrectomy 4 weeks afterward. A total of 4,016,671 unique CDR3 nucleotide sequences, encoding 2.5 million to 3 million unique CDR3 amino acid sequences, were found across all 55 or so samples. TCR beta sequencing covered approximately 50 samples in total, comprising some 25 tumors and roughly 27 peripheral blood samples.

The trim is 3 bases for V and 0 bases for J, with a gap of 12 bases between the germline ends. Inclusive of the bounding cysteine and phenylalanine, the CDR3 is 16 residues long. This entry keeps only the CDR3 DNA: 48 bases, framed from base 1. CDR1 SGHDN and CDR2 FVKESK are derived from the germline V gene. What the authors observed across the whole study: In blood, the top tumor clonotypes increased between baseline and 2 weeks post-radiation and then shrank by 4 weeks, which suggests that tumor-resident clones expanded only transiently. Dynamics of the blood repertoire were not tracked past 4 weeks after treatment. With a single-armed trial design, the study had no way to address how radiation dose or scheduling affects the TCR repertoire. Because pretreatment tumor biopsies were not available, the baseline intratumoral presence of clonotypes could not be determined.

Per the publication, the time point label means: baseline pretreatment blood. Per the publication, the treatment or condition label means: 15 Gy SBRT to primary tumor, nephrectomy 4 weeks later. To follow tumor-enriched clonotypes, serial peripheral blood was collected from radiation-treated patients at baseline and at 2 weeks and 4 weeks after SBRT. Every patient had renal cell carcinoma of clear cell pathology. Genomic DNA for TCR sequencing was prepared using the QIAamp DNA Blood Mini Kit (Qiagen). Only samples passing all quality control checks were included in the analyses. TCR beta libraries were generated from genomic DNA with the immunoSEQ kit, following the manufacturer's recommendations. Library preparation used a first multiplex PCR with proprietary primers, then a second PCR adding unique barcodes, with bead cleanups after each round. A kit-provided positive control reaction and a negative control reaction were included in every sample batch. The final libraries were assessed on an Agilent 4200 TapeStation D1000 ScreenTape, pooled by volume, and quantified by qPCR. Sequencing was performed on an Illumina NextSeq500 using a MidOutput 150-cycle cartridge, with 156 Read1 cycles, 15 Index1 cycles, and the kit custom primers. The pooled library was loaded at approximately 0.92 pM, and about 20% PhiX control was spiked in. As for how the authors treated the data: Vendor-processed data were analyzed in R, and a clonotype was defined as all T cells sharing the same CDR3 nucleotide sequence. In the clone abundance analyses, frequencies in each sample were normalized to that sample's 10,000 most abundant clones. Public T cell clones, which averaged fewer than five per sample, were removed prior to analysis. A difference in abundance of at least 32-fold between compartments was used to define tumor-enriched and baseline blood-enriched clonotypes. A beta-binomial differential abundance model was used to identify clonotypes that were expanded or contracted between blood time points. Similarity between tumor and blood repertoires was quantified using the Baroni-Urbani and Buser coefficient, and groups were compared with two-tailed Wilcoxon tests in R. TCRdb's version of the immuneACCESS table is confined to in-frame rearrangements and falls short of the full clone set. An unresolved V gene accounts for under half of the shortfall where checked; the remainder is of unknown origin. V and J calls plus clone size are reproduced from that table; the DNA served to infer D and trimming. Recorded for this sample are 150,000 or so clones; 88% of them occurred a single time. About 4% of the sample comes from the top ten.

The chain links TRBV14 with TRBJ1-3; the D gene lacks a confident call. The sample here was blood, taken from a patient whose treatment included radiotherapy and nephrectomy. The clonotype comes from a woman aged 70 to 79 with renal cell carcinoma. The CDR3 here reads CASSHEAYYSGNTIYF. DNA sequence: TGTGCCAGCAGCCACGAGGCCTACTACTCTGGAAACACCATATATTTT.